The 5 T cell receptor beta chains given below trace back to one sample, sequenced in a study of T cell responses to AZD1222 COVID-19 vaccine. Repertoires were generated with immunoSEQ multiplex PCR, while TCRdb's copy carries only in-frame clones and drops some. The sample records 90,000 to 150,000 clones, approximately 92% being singletons. The sequences come from peripheral blood, collected 28 days after the second AZD1222 dose. The origin of the receptors is an adult who received the AZD1222 COVID-19 vaccine.

CDR3 amino acids: CASSAGLAGGREQFF. CDR3 nucleotide sequence: TGTGCCAGTAGTGCTGGACTAGCGGGAGGGAGGGAGCAGTTCTTC. The V gene is TRBV19, the J gene TRBJ2-1; 15 nucleotides align to TRBD2. Germline V lookup: CDR1 LNHDA, CDR2 SQIVND (reference sequence). This CDR3 contains 15 residues. The V gene end was trimmed by 5 bases and the J gene end by 10 bases; junction bases not matched to a gene: 6.

This chain's CDR3 is CASYGGRDAQYF. CDR3 sequence (DNA): TGTGCCAGCTATGGGGGGCGCGATGCGCAGTATTTT. The chain couples TRBV28 to TRBJ2-3, with D perhaps being TRBD1 or TRBD2 (6 bases each). This CDR3 is built from 12 residues. V was shortened by 8 bases and J by 10 bases, with 16 bases between the two germline ends. Germline CDR1 is MDHEN and CDR2 is SYDVKM.

The chain carries TRBV7-9 and TRBJ1-6; D is unresolved. The germline gives CDR1 SEHNR, CDR2 FQNEAQ (reference sequence). V was clipped by 5 bases and J by 10 bases, with 21 bases between them. This CDR3 contains 16 residues. The CDR3 sequence is CASSQSHPWLRSPLHF. CDR3 nucleotides: TGTGCCAGCAGCCAGTCCCATCCGTGGTTGCGATCACCCCTCCACTTT.

This clone was detected once. The CDR3 region has the DNA TGTGCCACCAGCAATTTCCTGACAGGGCAGGACGAGCAGTACTTC. Translated, it gives CATSNFLTGQDEQYF. The chain uses TRBV15 and TRBJ2-7; 7 bases map to TRBD1. The CDR3 contains 15 residues. With V trimmed by 4 bases and J by 5 bases, 11 bases remained unmatched. Germline V lookup: CDR1 LNHNV, CDR2 YYDKDF (reference sequence).

This chain links TRBV15 with TRBJ1-1; D possibly corresponds to TRBD1 (5 bases). This CDR3 contains 13 residues. The V end was cut by 7 bases, the J end by 8 bases, with 17 bases between. Germline assignment: CDR1 LNHNV and CDR2 YYDKDF (reference sequence). The CDR3 region has the DNA TGTGCCACCAAGCAGAGTGGGGGGATCGAAGCTTTCTTT. Translating gives CATKQSGGIEAFF.